Presented here are 21 T cell receptor beta chains from one specimen sequenced in a study of blood T cells in healthy people across ages. Alongside a J-beta primer mix, a sample-barcoded 5' primer served in a second PCR lasting about 7 to 11 cycles. TCRdb analysed the 5' RACE reads with MiXCR anew, one entry per CDR3 protein. Of under 1,100,000 distinct CDR3 sequences listed, roughly 24% are singletons. The sample was also reused in another study, on T cells of mothers and their children.

The sample comprised blood. The receptors derive from a girl aged 2-10 years in good health.

This clonotype appeared many times. The chain uses TRBV29-1 and TRBJ1-1, with D hard to call. V gave up 2 bases and J gave up 1 base, with 2 bases separating them. The CDR3 runs 11 residues. From germline, CDR1 is SQVTM and CDR2 ANQGSEA. The CDR3 region is CSVEKNTEAFF. The DNA of the CDR3 is TGCAGCGTTGAAAAGAACACTGAAGCTTTCTTT.

The rearrangement uses TRBV5-1 and TRBJ2-5; 8 bases match TRBD1. The closer fit of TRBJ2-7 to the DNA end suggests the J call may be wrong. In germline, CDR1 is SGHRS, CDR2 YFSETQ. The CDR3 sequence is 14 residues long. CDR3 amino acids: CASSARQGWYEQYF. DNA of the CDR3: TGCGCCAGCAGCGCCAGACAGGGGTGGTACGAGCAGTACTTC.

This clonotype occurred a few times. The chain has TRBV5-6 and TRBJ2-2; the D is unclear. V was pared by 4 bases and J by 4 bases, with 11 bases between. CDR3 length: 14 residues. Per germline, CDR1 SGHDT and CDR2 YYEEEE. In nucleotides, the CDR3 is TGTGCCAGCAGCCCTGACGGTCTCACCGGGGAGCTGTTTTTT. As protein: CASSPDGLTGELFF.

This clonotype came up once. DNA of the CDR3: TGTGCCAGCAGCGTAGGTGGCGGGGGGGCTCCCACCTACAATGAGCAGTTCTTC. Its translation is CASSVGGGGAPTYNEQFF. The chain links TRBV9 to TRBJ2-1; the match to TRBD2 covers 9 bases. The ends lost 0 bases at V and 2 bases at J; junction bases unmatched: 9. This CDR3 spans 18 amino acids. The germline CDR1 and CDR2 sequences are SGDLS and YYNGEE.

This clonotype was found a few times. Here the CDR3 omits its conserved ending phenylalanine or tryptophan, so a read error is the likely source. This chain uses TRBV3-1 with TRBJ1-2; D call uncertain. Germline CDR1 is LGHDT and CDR2 is YNNKEL (reference sequence). The CDR3 sequence is 12 residues long. Trimming took off 1 base at V and 4 bases at J, with 4 bases between the two ends. The CDR3 spells CASSQAGYGYTL. The CDR3 bases are TGTGCCAGCAGCCAAGCGGGCTATGGCTACACCCTC.

The chain is built from TRBV29-1 and TRBJ2-7, with a tentative D call TRBD1 (6 bases). This CDR3 spans 14 amino acids. Germline values: CDR1 SQVTM, CDR2 ANQGSEA. V was cut by 4 bases and J by 0 bases, with 13 bases left in between. CDR3 in amino acids: CSVVERGSSYEQYF. CDR3 coding DNA: TGCAGCGTTGTCGAGAGGGGGAGCTCCTACGAGCAGTACTTC.

This clonotype came up a few times. This chain uses TRBV6-2 or TRBV6-3 with TRBJ2-1; 7 bases match TRBD2. Trimming cost V 6 bases and J 8 bases; bases outside gene matches: 7. Germline CDR1 and CDR2: MNHEY and SVGEGT. The CDR3 totals 13 residues. The CDR3 loop reads CASRGGVRYEQFF. The CDR3 region has the DNA TGTGCCAGCAGGGGGGGGGTCAGGTATGAGCAGTTCTTC.

The chain combines TRBV27 with TRBJ2-1; TRBD2 is a possible D gene (5 bases). This CDR3 has 15 amino acids. Germline loops: CDR1 MNHEY, CDR2 SMNVEV (reference sequence). V was trimmed by 5 bases and J by 8 bases, leaving 19 bases between them. The CDR3 sequence: CASSPLLASLDEQFF. Written as DNA, the CDR3 is TGTGCCAGCAGTCCCCTCCTAGCTTCGTTGGATGAGCAGTTCTTC.

The V and J genes are TRBV24-1 and TRBJ2-1, with 14 bases matching TRBD2. V lost 3 bases and J lost 4; bases outside the gene matches: 7. The CDR3 spans 18 residues. Germline V gives CDR1 KGHDR, CDR2 SFDVKD. The chain's CDR3 is CATSDPRGTSGGYNEQFF. The CDR3 DNA is TGTGCCACCAGTGATCCTCGCGGGACTAGCGGGGGTTACAATGAGCAGTTCTTC.

This clonotype was counted only a few times. The chain carries TRBV7-2 and TRBJ2-1; 14 bases are a match to TRBD2. Germline V gene lookup returns CDR1 SGHTA and CDR2 FQGNSA. CDR3 size: 18 residues. After removal of 4 bases from V and 0 bases from J, the junction contained 5 bases not matched to a gene. The CDR3 coding sequence is TGTGCCAGCAGCTCCCCGACTAGCGGGGGGGCCTCCTACAATGAGCAGTTCTTC. This translates into CASSSPTSGGASYNEQFF.

In this sample, this clonotype turned up a few times. This chain links TRBV6-5 with TRBJ2-5, with D maybe TRBD2 (5 bases). The end of the DNA fits TRBJ2-7 better, so the J call may be wrong. CDR3 length equals 15 residues. Looked up from germline, CDR1 is MNHEY and CDR2 is SVGAGI. The CDR3 DNA sequence: TGTGCCAGCAGCAGTCCGGGGAGATCTTACTACGAGCAGTACTTC. Translation: CASSSPGRSYYEQYF.

This chain connects TRBV24-1 to TRBJ2-2; no firm D call. CDR1 and CDR2 from the germline V gene are KGHDR and SFDVKD. V lost 6 bases and J lost 1, with 8 bases in between. This CDR3 region has 14 residues. The CDR3: CATSSSENTGELFF. CDR3 sequence (DNA): TGTGCCACCAGTTCATCAGAGAACACCGGGGAGCTGTTTTTT.

The chain carries TRBV4-1 and TRBJ2-1, with D perhaps TRBD2 (5 bases). The CDR3 runs to 15 residues. Per the germline V gene, CDR1 is MGHRA and CDR2 is YSYEKL. The ends were cut back, 5 bases at V and 7 bases at J, with 18 bases in the middle. In nucleotides, the CDR3 is TGCGCCAGCAGCTCGCGGGTGCTGTTAGGGAATGAGCAGTTCTTC. Translated, it gives CASSSRVLLGNEQFF.

V is TRBV5-1 and J is TRBJ2-5; TRBD2 matches 13 bases. The J call may be in error: the DNA end matches TRBJ2-7 better. This CDR3 is built from 17 residues. Germline V gene data show CDR1 as SGHRS and CDR2 as YFSETQ. CDR3 DNA sequence: TGCGCCAGCAGCCTGACTAGCGGGGGGCCTTGGGTTCGCGAGCAGTACTTC. Translating gives CASSLTSGGPWVREQYF.

The CDR3 region has the DNA TGCAGCGTGCTACAGGGAAGCTCACCCCTCCACTTT. This gives the protein CSVLQGSSPLHF. This rearrangement joins TRBV29-1 to TRBJ1-6, with D tentatively TRBD1 (6 bases). Germline V gives CDR1 SQVTM, CDR2 ANQGSEA. This CDR3 contains 12 residues. Deletions cut 6 bases from V and 10 bases from J, with 13 bases between.

The chain uses TRBV7-9 and TRBJ2-3, with no clear D. Trimming removed 3 bases at V and 1 base at J, with 11 bases between. The CDR3 spans 15 residues. CDR1 SEHNR and CDR2 FQNEAQ come from the germline V gene (reference sequence). CDR3 in DNA: TGTGCCAGCAGCTTCTCCACAGCTGGCACAGATACGCAGTATTTT. Translation gives CASSFSTAGTDTQYF.

This chain connects TRBV6-2 or TRBV6-3 to TRBJ2-2; D possibly corresponds to TRBD1 (6 bases). Trimming took 5 bases from V and 2 from J, leaving 12 bases between them. Germline CDR1 MNHEY, CDR2 SVGEGT. The CDR3 has 15 residues. CDR3 sequence: CASSQDRINTGELFF. CDR3 sequence (DNA): TGTGCCAGCAGTCAAGACAGGATTAACACCGGGGAGCTGTTTTTT.

This clonotype was detected ten times or more. One end of the junction is discordant with germline, which a read error may explain. The chain carries TRBV7-3 and TRBJ1-1; the D is unclear. Looked up from germline, CDR1 is SGHTA and CDR2 is FQGTGA. This CDR3 region has 14 residues. CDR3 in amino acids: CASSLSGLGTEAFF. CDR3 DNA sequence: TGTGCCAGCAGCTTATCTGGGTTGGGCACTGAAGCCTTCTTT.

The chain employs TRBV4-3 and TRBJ2-1; 8 nucleotides line up with TRBD2. J was trimmed by 4 bases and V by 0 bases; bases with no gene match: 5. CDR3 length: 16 residues. Germline CDR1 is LGHNA and CDR2 is YSLEER. CDR3 in amino acids: CASSQDFERGYNEQFF. The CDR3, as DNA: TGCGCCAGCAGCCAAGATTTCGAGCGGGGGTACAATGAGCAGTTCTTC.

This clonotype was seen only a few times. The V call is TRBV13, the J call TRBJ2-4, with D perhaps TRBD1 (5 bases). CDR3 length: 16 amino acids. Between the trimmed V and J ends, which lost 5 bases and 1 base, there was a span of 15 bases. Germline V lookup: CDR1 PRHDT, CDR2 FYEKMQ (reference sequence). The CDR3 protein is CASSLFQWGAKNIQYF. Here the CDR3 DNA reads TGTGCCAGCAGCCTATTCCAATGGGGCGCCAAAAACATTCAGTACTTC. The entire variable domain, with the rest obtained from reference TRBV13 and TRBJ2-4, is as follows: AAGVIQSPRHLIKEKRETATLKCYPIPRHDTVYWYQQGPGQDPQFLISFYEKMQSDKGSIPDRFSAQQFSDYHSELNMSSLELGDSALYFCASSLFQWGAKNIQYFGAGTRLSVL.

This clonotype has a handful of counts. The V call is TRBV10-3, the J call TRBJ2-3, with no clear D. The CDR3 runs to 16 residues. Germline V lookup: CDR1 ENHRY, CDR2 SYGVKD. The V end lost 2 bases, the J end lost 0 bases, and 12 bases lay between the germline ends. CDR3 DNA: TGTGCCATCAGTGAGGTTGGTACGCCTAGCACAGATACGCAGTATTTT. Protein sequence: CAISEVGTPSTDTQYF.